This paragraph reports one T cell receptor beta chain. The antigen it binds to is not known. This entry is derived from a study of T cells expressing NK-cell markers (dated by TCRdb to 2018 to 2020). With regard to the full study: Three sorted T-cell subsets (CD3+CD56+NKG2C+, CD3+CD56+NKG2C- and CD3+CD56-NKG2C+) from about 8 donors had their TCR beta-chain repertoires profiled. The eight sequenced donors were randomly selected healthy volunteers, three men and five women. Illumina HiSeq 2000/2500, MiSeq or NextSeq was used to sequence libraries as 2 x 150 bp reads. Seven of the eight sequenced donors were HCMV-seropositive and one was HCMV-seronegative. Broad study findings and their caveats: Those dominant clonotypes were again the most abundant among CD3+CD56-NKG2C+ cells in a handful of donors, at about 28.3-60.1%. In five to seven donors, the dominant CD3+CD56+NKG2C+ clonotypes were found to rank among the top 10 CD8+ clonotypes and to make up roughly 1.0-7.0% of CD8+ T cells. It remained unclear whether the expanded NKG2C-expressing T cell clones were specific for HCMV antigens.

HCMV serostatus was determined by detecting HCMV-specific IgG in serum with a commercial ELISA kit. Ficoll density gradient centrifugation was used to isolate peripheral blood mononuclear cells from blood. The CDR3 runs 14 residues from the cysteine to the phenylalanine. Only the protein is on record. CDR1 and CDR2 are read off the germline V gene (reference sequence) as GTSNPN and SVGIG. Sequencing took place on an Illumina HiSeq 2000. The TCR beta cDNA libraries were made using 5'RACE template switching, a step that added both a universal primer site and unique molecular identifiers. Priming for cDNA synthesis came from the TCR beta constant segment, and two successive PCR amplification steps followed. The paper's data handling went like this. MIGEC was used to demultiplex reads and group reads by UMI, and MiTCR was used to assemble and quantify clonotypes. To exclude erroneous sequences, only TCR cDNA sequences supported by at least two reads were retained. Downstream repertoire analysis used the tcR package, and clonotypes were matched across fractions by CDR3 nucleotide sequence plus V segment. VDJmatch was used to annotate antigen specificity against VDJdb, with one amino acid substitution allowed in CDR3. Reads reprocessed by TCRdb are summarized as one entry per CDR3 protein sequence, and DNA is absent. In this record, the V and J calls reflect TCRdb's handling and not the investigators' own analysis. The sample's table covers about 260,000 distinct CDR3 sequences. 0.3% to 0.45% of the sample goes to the ten largest clones.

The V and J genes are TRBV30 and TRBJ1-2; as DNA is missing, the TRBD1 call by TCRdb cannot be tested. The specimen sequenced was blood T cells: a sorted CD56 or NKG2C T cell subset, CD4+ or CD8+ T cells, or bulk PBMC T cells (not recorded which). The sequence derives from a man between 18 and 35 years old in good health. Donor details come from another sample of the same person, matched by shared clones. CDR3 sequence: CAWSVPGANYGYTF.